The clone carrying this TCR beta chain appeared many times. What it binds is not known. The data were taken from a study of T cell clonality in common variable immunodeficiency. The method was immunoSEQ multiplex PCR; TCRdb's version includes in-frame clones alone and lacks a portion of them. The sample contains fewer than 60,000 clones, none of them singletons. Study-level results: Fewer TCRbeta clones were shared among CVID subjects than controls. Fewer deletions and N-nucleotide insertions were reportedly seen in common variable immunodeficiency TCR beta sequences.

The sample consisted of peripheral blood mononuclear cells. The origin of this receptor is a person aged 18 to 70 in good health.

The covered CDR3 bases are TGTGCCAGTAGCCCGGGACAGGGCTCGGCGTTTTCCCACGAG. This encodes CASSPGQGSAFSHE. The whole CDR3 sequence reads CASSPGQGSAFSHEQYF. The J gene is TRBJ2-7, the V gene TRBV19; 9 positions agree with TRBD1. The read terminates 3 residues ahead of where the CDR3 ends, so the germline J gene completes it. The CDR3 sequence is 17 residues long. Germline trimming cut 6 bases from V and 5 bases from J; bases unmatched to any gene: 17. CDR1 and CDR2 from the germline V gene are LNHDA and SQIVND (reference sequence). The whole variable domain, remainder taken from reference TRBV19 and TRBJ2-7, is DGGITQSPKYLFRKEGQNVTLSCEQNLNHDAMYWYRQDPGQGLRLIYYSQIVNDFQKGDIAEGYSVSREKKESFPLTVTSAQKNPTAFYLCASSPGQGSAFSHEQYFGPGTRLTVT.